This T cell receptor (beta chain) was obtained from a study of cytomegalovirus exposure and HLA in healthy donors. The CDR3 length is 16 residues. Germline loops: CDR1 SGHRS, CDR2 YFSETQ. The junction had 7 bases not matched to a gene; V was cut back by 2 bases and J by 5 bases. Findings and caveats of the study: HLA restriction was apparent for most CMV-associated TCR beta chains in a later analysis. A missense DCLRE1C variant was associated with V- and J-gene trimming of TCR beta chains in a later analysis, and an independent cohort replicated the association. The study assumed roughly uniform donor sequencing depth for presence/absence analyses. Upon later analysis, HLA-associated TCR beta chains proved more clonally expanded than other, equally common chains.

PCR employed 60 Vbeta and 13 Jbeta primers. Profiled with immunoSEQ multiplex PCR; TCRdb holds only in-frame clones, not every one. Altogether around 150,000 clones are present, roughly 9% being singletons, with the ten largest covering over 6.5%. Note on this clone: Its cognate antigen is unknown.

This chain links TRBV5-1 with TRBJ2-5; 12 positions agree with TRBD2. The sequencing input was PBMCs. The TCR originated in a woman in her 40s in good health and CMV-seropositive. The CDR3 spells CASSFLAGGPGETQYF. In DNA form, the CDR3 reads TGCGCCAGCAGCTTCCTAGCGGGGGGGCCCGGGGAGACCCAGTACTTC.